This TCR beta chain was documented in a study of cytomegalovirus exposure and HLA in healthy donors. Study conclusions and caveats: CMV serostatus alone was available as immune exposure information. There was a cluster of highly shared sequence variants that was likely a sequencing artifact. In a later analysis, a missense DCLRE1C variant was linked to TCR beta V- and J-gene trimming. A later analysis found common viral pathogens apparently linked to several of the most significant clusters.

Use of 60 Vbeta and 13 Jbeta primers characterized the PCR. This table comes from immunoSEQ multiplex PCR, and its TCRdb copy is limited to in-frame clones, with some not included. The data show around 110,000 clones, 81% seen once. Germline assignment: CDR1 MNHEY and CDR2 SVGAGI. V was shortened by 10 bases and J by 2 bases, with 14 bases between the two germline ends. This CDR3 is built from 13 residues. Note on this clone: Its antigen is as yet unknown.

Sequenced: PBMCs. The chain uses TRBV6-5 and TRBJ1-2, with D possibly being TRBD1 (5 bases). This receptor was taken from a young woman in good health and CMV-seronegative. The CDR3 nucleotides are TGTGCCACCAGGGAGGGAGGGAACTATGGCTACACCTTC. This sequence encodes CATREGGNYGYTF.